This T cell receptor (beta chain) was profiled in a study of blood T cell repertoires in COVID-19. Only in-frame clones appear in the TCRdb table, and some are missing; sequencing was by immunoSEQ multiplex PCR. The sample includes a few hundred thousand clones, 82% of them seen just once. The age range of participants was about 18 to 90 years, with residence in 20 to 25 US areas. Two consecutive negative NP/OP PCR tests, clearance, or resolved symptoms defined Cohort 3 recovery. Germline CDR1 and CDR2: LNHNV and YYDKDF (reference sequence). With 8 bases clipped from V and 2 bases from J, the junction kept 10 bases outside the gene matches. The CDR3 has 15 amino acids.

This TCR came from a woman aged 55 to 70 who had recovered from COVID-19. V gene TRBV15 combines with J gene TRBJ2-3; 7 nucleotides line up with TRBD2. Material: PBMCs or T cells enriched from blood (not recorded which). CDR3 DNA sequence: TGTGCCACCTCGAGTGCGGGAGTTTCCACAGATACGCAGTATTTT. Protein product: CATSSAGVSTDTQYF.